A single sample gave rise to the 17 T cell receptor beta chains below, sequenced in a study of OX40 agonist ivuxolimab in advanced cancers. The table came from immunoSEQ multiplex PCR; TCRdb's copy has only in-frame clones and leaves some out. The table shows tens of thousands of clones, with 80% to 95% occurring only once. Sequencing was performed on CD4+ or CD8+ T cells sorted from blood, taken in a trial of the OX40 agonist ivuxolimab. The receptors were sampled from an adult with an advanced solid tumor such as melanoma, head and neck, liver or kidney cancer.

The chain is built from TRBV29-1 and TRBJ2-2, with 7 bases lining up with TRBD2. This CDR3 region has 15 residues. CDR1 SQVTM and CDR2 ANQGSEA come from the germline V gene. Unmatched junction bases numbered 6, after V lost 3 bases and J lost 2 bases. In DNA form, the CDR3 reads TGCAGCGTTGAGGCGGGAGCAGCTAACACCGGGGAGCTGTTTTTT. Amino acids: CSVEAGAANTGELFF.

The J gene is TRBJ2-7, the V gene TRBV4-1; possible D gene TRBD1, 6 bases. The CDR3 spans 15 residues. Trimming pared 0 bases from V and 4 bases from J, leaving 13 bases between. Germline CDR1 and CDR2: MGHRA and YSYEKL. This chain's CDR3 is CASSQDPWDKYEQYF. CDR3 bases: TGCGCCAGCAGCCAAGATCCCTGGGACAAATACGAGCAGTACTTC.

CDR3 sequence reads: CASSTSGGNNEQFF. CDR3 nucleotides: TGTGCCAGTAGCACTAGCGGGGGAAACAATGAGCAGTTCTTC. The J gene is TRBJ2-1, the V gene TRBV19, with 11 bases that match TRBD2. This CDR3 has 14 residues. Looked up from germline, CDR1 is LNHDA and CDR2 is SQIVND (reference sequence). V lost 6 bases to trimming and J lost 5 bases; unmatched junction nucleotides: 3.

The chain joins TRBV13 to TRBJ2-2; D is unresolved. The V gene lost 2 bases and the J gene lost 2 bases, with 9 bases spanning the gap. This CDR3 is built from 15 residues. Looked up from germline, CDR1 is PRHDT and CDR2 is FYEKMQ (reference sequence). The DNA of the CDR3 is TGTGCCAGCAGCTTATTGGGCTTTAACACCGGGGAGCTGTTTTTT. Its protein is CASSLLGFNTGELFF.

V gene TRBV11-3 combines with J gene TRBJ1-1; 8 positions agree with TRBD1. The CDR3 totals 15 residues. Germline loops: CDR1 SGHNT, CDR2 YENEEA. J gave up 3 bases and V 6 bases, and 9 bases lay outside the gene matches. The CDR3 nucleotides are TGTGCCAGCAGGGTGCGCAGGGGGCGGGACACTGAAGCTTTCTTT. Translating gives CASRVRRGRDTEAFF.

This chain connects TRBV9 to TRBJ2-3, with D possibly being TRBD1 or TRBD2 (5 bases each). The CDR3 covers 16 residues. V lost 2 bases and J 0 bases, leaving 13 bases between the germline ends. The germline V gene encodes CDR1 SGDLS and CDR2 YYNGEE. This CDR3 is CASSVNRDASTDTQYF. CDR3 DNA: TGTGCCAGCAGCGTTAATCGGGACGCAAGCACAGATACGCAGTATTTT.

The chain uses TRBV11-2 and TRBJ2-6; 8 bases line up with TRBD1. This CDR3 comprises 17 residues. The germline CDR1 and CDR2 sequences are SGHAT and FQNNGV. V dropped 1 base and J dropped 3; count of bases not matched to a gene: 5. CDR3 in amino acids: CASSLGRTGSGANVLTF. The CDR3 bases are TGTGCCAGCAGCTTAGGCCGGACAGGGAGTGGGGCCAACGTCCTGACTTTC.

This clone was found once. This chain uses TRBV5-1 with TRBJ1-1, with 8 bases aligning to TRBD1. The CDR3 length is 13 residues. Germline-derived CDR1 and CDR2 are SGHRS and YFSETQ. The V gene end was trimmed by 1 base and the J gene end by 7 bases; junction bases not matched to a gene: 3. CDR3 region: CASSLNRGIEAFF. In DNA, the CDR3 is TGCGCCAGCAGCTTGAACAGGGGGATTGAAGCTTTCTTT.

The V and J genes are TRBV7-9 and TRBJ1-1, with TRBD1 as a possible D gene (5 bases). The V and J ends lost 5 bases and 3 bases respectively, with 16 bases between them. The CDR3 sequence is 15 residues long. The germline CDR1 and CDR2 sequences are SEHNR and FQNEAQ (reference sequence). The CDR3: CASSPLGGLDTEAFF. In nucleotides, the CDR3 is TGTGCCAGCAGCCCCCTGGGGGGTCTGGACACTGAAGCTTTCTTT.

The chain carries TRBV5-1 and TRBJ2-3, with D possibly TRBD2 on 6 matching bases. Trimming shortened V by 1 base and J by 3 bases, and 9 bases separated the two germline ends. This CDR3 has 14 amino acids. Germline V CDR1 and CDR2: SGHRS, YFSETQ. DNA of the CDR3: TGCGCCAGCAGCTTGATAGGGAGGACAGATACGCAGTATTTT. Translation: CASSLIGRTDTQYF.

The chain carries TRBV27 and TRBJ1-5, with a tentative D call TRBD1 (5 bases). The CDR3 has 15 amino acids. Per the germline V gene, CDR1 is MNHEY and CDR2 is SMNVEV (reference sequence). The V end lost 0 bases, the J end lost 4 bases, and 10 bases lay between the germline ends. The CDR3 bases are TGTGCCAGCAGTTTATCCCCCAGGGAGAATCAGCCCCAGCATTTT. The encoded protein is CASSLSPRENQPQHF.

The chain recombines TRBV7-6 with TRBJ2-3; D not resolved. Trimming removed 5 bases at V and 5 bases at J, with 11 bases between. The CDR3 contains 13 residues. Looked up from germline, CDR1 is SGHVS and CDR2 is FNYEAQ. The CDR3 coding sequence is TGTGCCAGCAGCCCGAACGGTGTAGATACGCAGTATTTT. Encoded protein: CASSPNGVDTQYF.

This clone showed up just once. The J gene is TRBJ1-2, the V gene TRBV7-2, with no clear D. This CDR3 region has 13 residues. Trimming shortened V by 5 bases and J by 6 bases, and 13 bases separated the two germline ends. Germline-derived CDR1 and CDR2 are SGHTA and FQGNSA. This CDR3 reads CASSPDTHNGYTF. The CDR3 DNA reads as TGTGCCAGCAGCCCCGACACGCACAATGGCTACACCTTC.

The chain uses TRBV15 and TRBJ1-2, with TRBD1 matching 7 bases. The trim removed 8 bases at V and 0 bases at J, leaving 9 bases unmatched. CDR3 length equals 15 residues. Germline CDR1 LNHNV, CDR2 YYDKDF (reference sequence). CDR3 protein: CATGSGGEANYGYTF. CDR3 DNA: TGTGCCACCGGGTCAGGGGGGGAAGCTAACTATGGCTACACCTTC.

CDR3: CASRGLAESGHEQYF. DNA of the CDR3: TGTGCCAGTAGAGGACTAGCGGAGTCCGGCCACGAGCAGTACTTC. The chain links TRBV19 to TRBJ2-7; 10 nucleotides line up with TRBD2. V was clipped by 6 bases and J by 5 bases; unmatched bases: 10. Germline CDR1 reads LNHDA; CDR2 reads SQIVND (reference sequence). The CDR3 extends over 15 amino acids.

The CDR3 loop is CASSYGMPSYNEQFF. Written as DNA, the CDR3 is TGTGCCAGCAGTTATGGAATGCCCAGCTACAATGAGCAGTTCTTC. This chain joins TRBV6-5 and TRBJ2-1; D remains ambiguous. The V gene lost 3 bases and the J gene lost 3 bases, with 12 bases spanning the gap. This CDR3 is built from 15 residues. The V gene's germline CDR1 is MNHEY and CDR2 SVGAGI.

The chain employs TRBV4-2 and TRBJ2-3, with 13 bases fitting TRBD2. Trimming took 1 base from V and 1 from J; bases not matched to a gene: 8. The CDR3 loop spans 19 amino acids. Germline V gene lookup returns CDR1 LGHNA and CDR2 YNFKEQ. The CDR3 spells CASSQAGTSGMSGTDTQYF. In DNA form, the CDR3 reads TGTGCCAGCAGCCAAGCGGGGACTAGCGGGATGTCTGGCACAGATACGCAGTATTTT.